The sequence of this T cell receptor (beta chain) was determined in a study of T cell responses to AZD1222 COVID-19 vaccine. Clones were read by immunoSEQ multiplex PCR, and TCRdb kept only the in-frame ones, dropping some. The table shows 65,000 to 75,000 clones, with 80% to 85% occurring only once. The V end lost 0 bases, the J end lost 2 bases, and 9 bases lay between the germline ends. The germline gives CDR1 SGDLS, CDR2 YYNGEE. The CDR3 is 15 amino acids. The origin of this receptor is an adult in good health. V is TRBV9 and J is TRBJ2-1; D not resolved. The sequencing used peripheral blood, collected on day 0 of AZD1222 vaccination. DNA of the CDR3: TGTGCCAGCAGCGTAGATGTGACGACCTACAATGAGCAGTTCTTC. It translates to CASSVDVTTYNEQFF.